One sample yielded the 9 T cell receptor beta chains listed below, sequenced in a study of STAT5B mutations in CD4+ large granular lymphocyte leukemia. TCRdb's table, derived via immunoSEQ multiplex PCR, lists solely in-frame clones and lacks some. Of roughly 48,000 clones in the sample, around 70% are singletons; the top ten hold about 1.5%. The material sequenced was CD4+ T cells from blood buffy coats. The source is a human donor in good health.

V usage is TRBV18 and J usage is TRBJ2-5; TRBD2 matches at 7 bases. CDR3 length equals 12 residues. Unmatched junction bases numbered 0, after V lost 3 bases and J lost 5 bases. CDR1 KGHSH and CDR2 LQKENI come from the germline V gene. The CDR3 nucleotides are TGTGCCAGCTCACCGGGGGGGGAGACCCAGTACTTC. This encodes CASSPGGETQYF.

In its sample, this clone was seen once. The V gene is TRBV29-1, the J gene TRBJ2-3, with TRBD2 identical over 7 bases. The germline V gene has CDR1 SQVTM and CDR2 ANQGSEA. The CDR3 loop spans 16 amino acids. V was pared by 3 bases and J by 0 bases, with 9 bases of the junction left unmatched. The CDR3 protein is CSVDAPGGGSTDTQYF. The CDR3, as DNA: TGCAGCGTTGACGCCCCCGGCGGGGGAAGCACAGATACGCAGTATTTT.

This sequence joins TRBV7-9 and TRBJ2-2; D possibly corresponds to TRBD1 (5 bases). V was pared by 1 base and J by 6 bases, with 18 bases between. Germline V gene lookup returns CDR1 SEHNR and CDR2 FQNEAQ (reference sequence). The CDR3 is 17 residues long. The DNA of the CDR3 is TGTGCCAGCAGCTTAGTTTTTGAGACAGTTTTGCCCGGGGAGCTGTTTTTT. It is translated as CASSLVFETVLPGELFF.

This clone occurred once. The V and J genes are TRBV21-1 and TRBJ1-4; TRBD1, the D gene given by the table, was not confirmed from the DNA. TRBV21-1 is given as a pseudogene. This CDR3 spans 17 amino acids. The chain's CDR3 is CASSKAPTGNGNEKLFF. The CDR3 DNA is TGTGCCAGCAGCAAAGCCCCCACAGGGAATGGGAATGAAAAACTGTTTTTT.

The chain carries TRBV18 and TRBJ2-1, with D tentatively TRBD2 (5 bases). Germline CDR1 reads KGHSH; CDR2 reads LQKENI. The CDR3 extends over 14 amino acids. Trimming removed 1 base from V and 6 bases from J, with 10 bases in between. The CDR3 sequence: CASSPLLDANEQFF. Written as DNA, the CDR3 is TGTGCCAGCTCACCACTACTAGACGCCAATGAGCAGTTCTTC.

The chain employs TRBV10-3 and TRBJ2-5; D could derive from TRBD1 or TRBD2 (5 bases each). The CDR3 is made up of 13 amino acids. Germline CDR1 and CDR2: ENHRY and SYGVKD. V dropped 10 bases and J dropped 2 bases, with 14 bases sitting between them. This chain's CDR3 is CATSEGSQETQYF. DNA for the CDR3: TGTGCCACGTCTGAGGGGAGTCAAGAGACCCAGTACTTC.

This chain connects TRBV18 to TRBJ2-3; no firm D call. In germline, CDR1 is KGHSH, CDR2 LQKENI. CDR3 length: 14 amino acids. V dropped 5 bases and J dropped 3 bases, with 12 bases sitting between them. The DNA of the CDR3 is TGTGCCAGCTCAATGTTGGTGGGGACAGATACGCAGTATTTT. Its translation: CASSMLVGTDTQYF.

The V call is TRBV19, the J call TRBJ1-1, with D possibly matching TRBD1 (5 bases). Germline CDR1 LNHDA, CDR2 SQIVND (reference sequence). This CDR3 comprises 14 residues. The V end lost 5 bases, the J end lost 1 base, and 11 bases lay between the germline ends. CDR3 DNA sequence: TGTGCCAGTAGTGGAATTGACAGGAACACTGAAGCTTTCTTT. It is translated as CASSGIDRNTEAFF.

CDR3 region: CASSIGWGQQPQHF. The DNA of the CDR3 is TGTGCCAGTAGTATAGGGTGGGGACAACAGCCCCAGCATTTT. The chain recombines TRBV19 with TRBJ1-5; perhaps TRBD1 as D (6 bases). The V end lost 1 base, the J end lost 7 bases, and 11 bases lay between the germline ends. The CDR3 covers 14 residues. Germline CDR1 LNHDA, CDR2 SQIVND (reference sequence).